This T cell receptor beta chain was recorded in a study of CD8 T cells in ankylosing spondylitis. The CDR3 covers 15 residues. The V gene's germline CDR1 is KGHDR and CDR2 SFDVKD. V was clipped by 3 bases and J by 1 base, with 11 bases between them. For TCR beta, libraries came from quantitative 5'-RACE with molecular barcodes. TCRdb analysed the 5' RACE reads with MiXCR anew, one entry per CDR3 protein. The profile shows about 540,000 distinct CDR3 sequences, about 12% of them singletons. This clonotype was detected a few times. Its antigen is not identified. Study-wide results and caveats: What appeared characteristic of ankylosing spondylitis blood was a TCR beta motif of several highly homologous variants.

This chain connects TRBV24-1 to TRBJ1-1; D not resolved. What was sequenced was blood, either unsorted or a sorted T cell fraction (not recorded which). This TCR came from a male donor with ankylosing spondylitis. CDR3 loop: CATSDGSTGNTEAFF. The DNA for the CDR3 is TGTGCCACCAGTGATGGATCGACTGGGAACACTGAAGCTTTCTTT.